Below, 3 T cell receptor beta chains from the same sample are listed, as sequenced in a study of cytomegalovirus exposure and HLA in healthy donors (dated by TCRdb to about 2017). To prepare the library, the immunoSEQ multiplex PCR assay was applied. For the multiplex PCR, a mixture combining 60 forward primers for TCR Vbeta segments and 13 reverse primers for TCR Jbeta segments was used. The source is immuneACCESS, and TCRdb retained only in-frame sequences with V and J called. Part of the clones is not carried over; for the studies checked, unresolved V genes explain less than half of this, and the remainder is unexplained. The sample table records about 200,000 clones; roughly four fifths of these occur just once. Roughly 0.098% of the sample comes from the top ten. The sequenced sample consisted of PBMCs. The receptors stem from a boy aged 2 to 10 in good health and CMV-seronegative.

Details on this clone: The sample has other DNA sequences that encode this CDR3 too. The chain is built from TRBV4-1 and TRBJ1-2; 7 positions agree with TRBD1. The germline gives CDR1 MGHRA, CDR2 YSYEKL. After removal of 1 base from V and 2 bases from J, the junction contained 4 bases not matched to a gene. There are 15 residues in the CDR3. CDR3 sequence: CASSQVVRGNYGYTF. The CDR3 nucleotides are TGCGCCAGCAGCCAAGTCGTCAGGGGGAACTATGGCTACACCTTC.

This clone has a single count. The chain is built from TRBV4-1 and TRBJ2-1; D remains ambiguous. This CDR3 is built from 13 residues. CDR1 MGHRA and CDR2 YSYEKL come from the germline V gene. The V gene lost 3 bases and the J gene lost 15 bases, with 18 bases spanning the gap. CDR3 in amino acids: CASSHPGGRGSFF. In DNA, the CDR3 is TGCGCCAGCAGCCACCCTGGCGGCCGTGGGTCGTTCTTC.

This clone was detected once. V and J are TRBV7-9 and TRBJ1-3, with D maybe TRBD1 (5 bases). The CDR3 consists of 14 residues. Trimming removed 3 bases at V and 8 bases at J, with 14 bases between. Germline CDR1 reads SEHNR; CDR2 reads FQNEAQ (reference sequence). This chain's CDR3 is CASSFRQGSHTIYF. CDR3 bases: TGTGCCAGCAGCTTCCGGCAGGGTAGTCACACCATATATTTT.